This T cell receptor (beta chain) was sequenced in a study of T cell responses to AZD1222 COVID-19 vaccine. Points from the study as a whole: Clonal diversity may have been underestimated, and the donors were mostly white British, with more females than males. Rises in breadth and depth of Spike-specific TCRs came after two AZD1222 doses. Vaccine-associated CD4 TCRs spanned spike, dominant at 160-218 and 743-854. The reported proportion of spike-specific TCRs targeting unmutated variant regions was nearly half.

Remarks on this clone: Its antigen is currently unknown.

Libraries were prepared by immunoSEQ multiplex PCR; TCRdb keeps only in-frame clonotypes and omits some of them. The sample carries about 78,000 clones, 87% recorded once. This CDR3 has 12 residues. Trimming stripped 2 bases from V and 7 bases from J, with 6 bases between. Germline-derived CDR1 and CDR2 are SGDLS and YYNGEE. This chain uses TRBV9 with TRBJ2-2; D not resolved. The sample here was peripheral blood, taken on day 0 of AZD1222 vaccination. The source of this sequence is an adult in good health. The DNA of the CDR3 is TGTGCCAGCAGCGTTAGGCGCGGGGAGCTGTTTTTT. Translating gives CASSVRRGELFF.